This T cell receptor (beta chain) was recovered during a study of T-cell reconstitution after alpha-beta-depleted transplantation in children. Whole-study findings and limits: The origin of alpha-beta T cells about two months after transplant was reportedly several hundred expanded graft clones.

Construction of the TCRbeta library involved unique molecular identifiers. TCRdb processed the PCR reads anew with MiXCR; each CDR3 protein has one entry. The table lists about 77,000 distinct CDR3 sequences, 15% to 20% of them singletons, with 45% to 55% in the top ten. Germline CDR1 is LGHNT and CDR2 is FRNRAP. V dropped 4 bases and J dropped 0; count of bases not matched to a gene: 4. This CDR3 has 15 amino acids. This clonotype was counted a few times. The antigen remains unidentified. This TCR was sampled from a male patient between 2 and 10 years old who had a stem cell transplant for acute lymphoblastic leukemia, so the T cells may come from the graft donor. V and J are TRBV12-5 and TRBJ1-1, with 8 bases lining up with TRBD1. The sequenced sample was PBMCs, mostly from graft donor cells, obtained 360 days after TCRalphabeta/CD19-depleted stem cell transplant. CDR3 bases: TGTGCTAGTGGTTCAGGGACAGGTATGAACACTGAAGCTTTCTTT. Translating gives CASGSGTGMNTEAFF.